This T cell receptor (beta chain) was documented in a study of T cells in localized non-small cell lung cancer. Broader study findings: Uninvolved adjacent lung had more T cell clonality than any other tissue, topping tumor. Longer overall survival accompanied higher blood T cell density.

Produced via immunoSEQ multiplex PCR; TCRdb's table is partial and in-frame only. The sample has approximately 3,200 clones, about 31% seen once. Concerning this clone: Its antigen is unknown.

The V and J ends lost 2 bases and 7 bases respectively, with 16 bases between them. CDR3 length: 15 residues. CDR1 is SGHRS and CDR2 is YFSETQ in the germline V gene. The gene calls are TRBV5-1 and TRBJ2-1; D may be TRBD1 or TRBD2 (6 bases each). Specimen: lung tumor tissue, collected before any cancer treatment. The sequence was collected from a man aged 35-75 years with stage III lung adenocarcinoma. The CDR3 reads CASSFGGQGKNEQFF. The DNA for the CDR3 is TGCGCCAGCAGCTTCGGGGGCCAGGGGAAAAATGAGCAGTTCTTC.